Shown below are 30 T cell receptor beta chains from a single sample sequenced in a study of blood T cell repertoires in COVID-19. Profiling relied on immunoSEQ multiplex PCR, and the TCRdb table lists in-frame clones only, not all of them. Of about 300,000 clones listed, 89% are singletons. Source material: PBMCs or T cells enriched from blood (not recorded which). All receptors derive from a man aged 55 to 70 who had recovered from COVID-19.

The chain has TRBV27 and TRBJ2-7; a weak D match, TRBD2 (5 bases). The CDR3 runs to 17 residues. From germline, CDR1 is MNHEY and CDR2 SMNVEV (reference sequence). Trimming stripped 4 bases from V and 5 bases from J, with 24 bases between. The CDR3 spells CASSYTSSDGGFNEQYF. DNA of the CDR3: TGTGCCAGCAGTTACACCTCCTCAGACGGAGGTTTCAACGAGCAGTACTTC.

As concerns this clone: The sample contains more than one DNA sequence encoding this CDR3. The chain employs TRBV30 and TRBJ1-5; possibly TRBD1 for D (5 bases). The ends were cut back, 4 bases at V and 2 bases at J, with 9 bases in the middle. In germline, CDR1 is GTSNPN, CDR2 SVGIG (reference sequence). CDR3 length equals 13 residues. The CDR3 nucleotides are TGTGCCTGGAACGGAGGGGGCAATCAGCCCCAGCATTTT. Its translation is CAWNGGGNQPQHF.

The chain is built from TRBV9 and TRBJ1-5; possible D gene TRBD1, 6 bases. The CDR3 is 15 residues long. CDR1 is SGDLS, CDR2 YYNGEE, per germline. The V and J ends lost 4 bases and 4 bases respectively, with 15 bases between them. The CDR3 spells CASSSGGTSNQPQHF. The DNA for the CDR3 is TGTGCCAGCAGCTCGGGGGGGACATCAAATCAGCCCCAGCATTTT. Together with reference TRBV9 and TRBJ1-5, the CDR3 gives the full variable domain: DSGVTQTPKHLITATGQRVTLRCSPRSGDLSVYWYQQSLDQGLQFLIQYYNGEERAKGNILERFSAQQFPDLHSELNLSSLELGDSALYFCASSSGGTSNQPQHFGDGTRLSIL.

The J gene is TRBJ1-2, the V gene TRBV6-5; the D gene is possibly TRBD1 (5 bases). CDR1 is MNHEY, CDR2 SVGAGI, per germline. Trimming took off 6 bases at V and 9 bases at J, with 20 bases between the two ends. This CDR3 spans 14 amino acids. The CDR3 nucleotides are TGTGCCAGCAGCCCCGTCTTGGGGGGAGTAAGCTACACCTTC. As protein: CASSPVLGGVSYTF.

The rearrangement links TRBV4-1 to TRBJ1-2, with a tentative D call TRBD1 (5 bases). V gave up 4 bases and J gave up 7 bases, with 19 bases separating them. Germline lookup yields CDR1 MGHRA and CDR2 YSYEKL. This CDR3 comprises 15 residues. The DNA of the CDR3 is TGCGCCAGCAGCCCTCCCCGGACACCCTTTTCTGGCTACACCTTC. This sequence encodes CASSPPRTPFSGYTF.

The genes are TRBV5-4 and TRBJ2-7, with 9 bases fitting TRBD2. J lost 3 bases, V lost 1 base, and 8 bases had no gene match. Per germline, CDR1 SGHNT and CDR2 YYREEE (reference sequence). This CDR3 has 16 residues. The CDR3 DNA is TGTGCCAGCAGCTTGAGTGGCGGGAGGGGGATCTACGAGCAGTACTTC. Its protein is CASSLSGGRGIYEQYF.

CDR3 bases: TGTGCCAGTAGTACGCACTCGGGACAGGGATACTACGAGCAGTACTTC. Protein: CASSTHSGQGYYEQYF. This rearrangement joins TRBV19 to TRBJ2-7, with 9 bases identical to TRBD1. Germline V gene sequence: CDR1 LNHDA, CDR2 SQIVND (reference sequence). This CDR3 has 16 residues. The V gene end was trimmed by 4 bases and the J gene end by 3 bases; junction bases not matched to a gene: 10.

The table lists this clone with a count of one. This rearrangement joins TRBV7-2 to TRBJ2-4; 15 bases are shared with TRBD2. Per germline, CDR1 SGHTA and CDR2 FQGNSA. The length of the CDR3 is 18 residues. J was trimmed by 4 bases and V by 5 bases; bases with no gene match: 9. The CDR3 sequence is CASSPPGLAGGRKNIQYF. The CDR3 nucleotides are TGTGCCAGCAGCCCGCCGGGACTAGCGGGAGGAAGAAAAAACATTCAGTACTTC.

This chain uses TRBV28 with TRBJ1-6; TRBD1 is a possible D gene (6 bases). CDR3 length: 13 amino acids. V dropped 5 bases and J dropped 9 bases, with 11 bases sitting between them. Germline assignment: CDR1 MDHEN and CDR2 SYDVKM. The CDR3 is CASSPAGVSPLHF. The CDR3 region has the DNA TGTGCCAGCAGTCCAGCAGGGGTTTCACCCCTCCACTTT.

V gene TRBV5-4 combines with J gene TRBJ2-2; D is undetermined. The CDR3 is 13 residues long. Deletions cut 0 bases from V and 5 bases from J, with 5 bases between. Per the germline V gene, CDR1 is SGHNT and CDR2 is YYREEE (reference sequence). DNA of the CDR3: TGTGCCAGCAGCTTGGACAGTACCGGGGAGCTGTTTTTT. Encoded protein: CASSLDSTGELFF.

The J gene is TRBJ2-7, the V gene TRBV7-3; D gene ambiguous. The ends were cut back, 3 bases at V and 3 bases at J, with 9 bases in the middle. The CDR3 runs to 13 residues. Germline-derived CDR1 and CDR2 are SGHTA and FQGTGA. Here the CDR3 DNA reads TGTGCCAGCAGCTTGGGCCCCCTCTACGAGCAGTACTTC. Its translation is CASSLGPLYEQYF.

The chain recombines TRBV19 with TRBJ1-2, with a tentative D call TRBD1 (5 bases). The germline V gene encodes CDR1 LNHDA and CDR2 SQIVND (reference sequence). V lost 3 bases and J lost 0, with 14 bases in between. This CDR3 contains 16 residues. This CDR3 reads CASSMAGRGANYGYTF. CDR3 nucleotides: TGTGCCAGTAGTATGGCGGGACGGGGAGCTAACTATGGCTACACCTTC.

CDR3 bases: TGTGCCAGCAAAGCAGGAACGGAGACCCAGTACTTC. As protein: CASKAGTETQYF. This sequence joins TRBV6-5 and TRBJ2-5; D call uncertain. With 7 bases removed from V and 5 bases from J, the gap between germline ends came to 11 bases. The CDR3 runs to 12 residues. Germline V gene sequence: CDR1 MNHEY, CDR2 SVGAGI.

A single count supports this clone. V gene TRBV2 combines with J gene TRBJ2-1; D is ambiguous. V was pared by 7 bases and J by 1 base, with 8 bases between. The length of the CDR3 is 13 residues. Per germline, CDR1 SNHLY and CDR2 FYNNEI. The chain's CDR3 is CASTSFSYNEQFF. The CDR3 nucleotides read TGTGCCAGCACGAGCTTTTCCTACAATGAGCAGTTCTTC.

The J gene is TRBJ1-2, the V gene TRBV7-9; 8 bases map to TRBD1. CDR3 length equals 14 residues. Trimming took 5 bases from V and 5 from J; bases not matched to a gene: 7. In germline, CDR1 is SEHNR, CDR2 FQNEAQ (reference sequence). This CDR3 reads CASSLSGQAYGYTF. CDR3 DNA: TGTGCCAGCAGCCTTTCGGGACAGGCATATGGCTACACCTTC.

The chain combines TRBV2 with TRBJ2-5; D is unresolved. V lost 6 bases to trimming and J lost 7 bases, with 9 bases between them. Germline-derived CDR1 and CDR2 are SNHLY and FYNNEI. The CDR3 spans 11 residues. CDR3 loop: CASRASGTQYF. DNA for the CDR3: TGTGCCAGCAGGGCTTCAGGGACCCAGTACTTC.

This clone was detected a few times. The chain carries TRBV9 and TRBJ2-7; D remains ambiguous. Trimming took 3 bases from V and 0 from J, leaving 10 bases between them. This CDR3 is built from 14 residues. The germline gives CDR1 SGDLS, CDR2 YYNGEE. In nucleotides, the CDR3 is TGTGCCAGCAGCGCCGAGGCCAGCTCCTACGAGCAGTACTTC. This codes for CASSAEASSYEQYF. Variable domain in full (rest from reference TRBV9 and TRBJ2-7): DSGVTQTPKHLITATGQRVTLRCSPRSGDLSVYWYQQSLDQGLQFLIQYYNGEERAKGNILERFSAQQFPDLHSELNLSSLELGDSALYFCASSAEASSYEQYFGPGTRLTVT.

On this clone itself: This sample also contains other DNA sequences that code for the same CDR3. The gene calls are TRBV9 and TRBJ2-2; a possible D gene is TRBD2 (6 bases). Germline-derived CDR1 and CDR2 are SGDLS and YYNGEE. Trimming took off 2 bases at V and 1 base at J, with 6 bases between the two ends. This CDR3 has 14 residues. The CDR3 loop is CASSVSGNTGELFF. CDR3 sequence (DNA): TGTGCCAGCAGCGTTAGCGGGAACACCGGGGAGCTGTTTTTT.

This clone was observed a handful of times. This sequence joins TRBV24-1 and TRBJ2-5, with 7 positions matching TRBD2. The germline V gene encodes CDR1 KGHDR and CDR2 SFDVKD. The CDR3 consists of 15 residues. Trimming cost V 3 bases and J 3 bases; bases outside gene matches: 6. CDR3 sequence (DNA): TGTGCCACCAGTGATCCGGGAGGCCTGGAAGAGACCCAGTACTTC. This sequence encodes CATSDPGGLEETQYF.

The chain joins TRBV5-1 to TRBJ2-3; 13 bases fit TRBD2. Germline V gene lookup returns CDR1 SGHRS and CDR2 YFSETQ. CDR3 length: 17 amino acids. Unmatched junction bases numbered 10, after V lost 4 bases and J lost 5 bases. CDR3 bases: TGCGCCAGCAGCCCCCGGACTAGCGGGAGCGGGGGAGATACGCAGTATTTT. The encoded protein is CASSPRTSGSGGDTQYF.

This chain joins TRBV4-3 and TRBJ2-1; TRBD1 matches at 7 bases. The germline V gene encodes CDR1 LGHNA and CDR2 YSLEER. This CDR3 is 14 amino acids long. Trimming removed 4 bases from V and 12 bases from J; junction bases left unmatched: 12. As DNA, the CDR3 is TGCGCCAGCAGCCCCCTTCCAACAGGGGTAGGGCAGTTCTTC. Amino acids: CASSPLPTGVGQFF.

V usage is TRBV6-2 or TRBV6-3 and J usage is TRBJ1-4, with D possibly TRBD1 on 6 matching bases. Per the germline V gene, CDR1 is MNHEY and CDR2 is SVGEGT. The V and J ends lost 4 bases and 7 bases respectively, with 19 bases between them. The CDR3 runs 16 residues. This CDR3 reads CASSSIQPGQAEKLFF. CDR3 DNA: TGTGCCAGCAGTTCTATACAACCGGGACAAGCTGAAAAACTGTTTTTT.

A single count supports this clone. The chain employs TRBV19 and TRBJ2-1, with D possibly TRBD1 on 6 matching bases. V dropped 9 bases and J dropped 1 base, with 16 bases sitting between them. The length of the CDR3 is 15 residues. CDR1 and CDR2 (germline): LNHDA, SQIVND (reference sequence). DNA of the CDR3: TGTGCCAGCCAACCGGGACACGGGTCCTACAATGAGCAGTTCTTC. Translating it yields CASQPGHGSYNEQFF.

Only a few counts were recorded for this clone. The chain is built from TRBV24-1 and TRBJ2-5; TRBD2 might be the D (6 bases). Trimming took 9 bases from V and 3 from J, leaving 16 bases between them. This CDR3 has 14 residues. CDR1 KGHDR and CDR2 SFDVKD come from the germline V gene. The CDR3 DNA follows: TGTGCCACCGGACAAATAGCGGACAAAGAGACCCAGTACTTC. This translates into CATGQIADKETQYF.

As concerns this clone: Different DNA sequences within this sample yield the same CDR3. This rearrangement joins TRBV6-5 to TRBJ2-2; 8 bases match TRBD2. CDR3 length equals 12 residues. Trimming cost V 8 bases and J 5 bases; bases outside gene matches: 1. Germline V lookup: CDR1 MNHEY, CDR2 SVGAGI. This chain's CDR3 is CASRGGTGELFF. The CDR3 bases are TGTGCCAGCCGGGGGGGAACCGGGGAGCTGTTTTTT.

The chain combines TRBV7-3 with TRBJ2-1; D perhaps matches TRBD1 (6 bases). The CDR3 totals 16 residues. Per the germline V gene, CDR1 is SGHTA and CDR2 is FQGTGA. The V end lost 5 bases, the J end lost 1 base, and 15 bases lay between the germline ends. CDR3 DNA sequence: TGTGCCAGCAGCGAGGTCGGGACATTGTCCTACAATGAGCAGTTCTTC. Protein sequence: CASSEVGTLSYNEQFF.

The chain recombines TRBV19 with TRBJ1-4, with 10 bases aligning to TRBD1. The V gene end was trimmed by 4 bases and the J gene end by 6 bases; junction bases not matched to a gene: 5. Germline CDR1 is LNHDA and CDR2 is SQIVND (reference sequence). The CDR3 sequence is 15 residues long. The chain's CDR3 is CASSTGTGVDEKLFF. In nucleotides, the CDR3 is TGTGCCAGTAGTACGGGGACAGGGGTGGATGAAAAACTGTTTTTT.

This rearrangement joins TRBV28 to TRBJ1-4; tentatively, D is TRBD1 (6 bases). V dropped 6 bases and J dropped 8 bases, with 31 bases sitting between them. Germline-derived CDR1 and CDR2 are MDHEN and SYDVKM. The CDR3 runs to 19 residues. The CDR3 spells CASSLLGALIRAPNEKLFF. The CDR3 nucleotides read TGTGCCAGCAGCTTGTTGGGGGCCCTCATTCGGGCTCCAAACGAAAAACTGTTTTTT.

The V gene is TRBV5-1, the J gene TRBJ2-7, with D hard to call. Per germline, CDR1 SGHRS and CDR2 YFSETQ. V was cut by 4 bases and J by 6 bases, with 14 bases left in between. The CDR3 is 13 residues long. CDR3 nucleotide sequence: TGCGCCAGCAGCCAGAGGTTCGGTCGCGAGCAGTACTTC. It specifies CASSQRFGREQYF.

The J gene is TRBJ1-2, the V gene TRBV28; TRBD1 matches 8 bases. The CDR3 is 13 amino acids. Germline V CDR1 and CDR2: MDHEN, SYDVKM. J lost 6 bases, V lost 6 bases, and 6 bases had no gene match. CDR3 amino acids: CASSLDRAHGYTF. The DNA of the CDR3 is TGTGCCAGCAGCTTGGACAGGGCCCATGGCTACACCTTC.